Below are 22 T cell receptor beta chains sequenced from a single sample in a study of beta chain features in type 1 diabetes. Expressed TCRB transcripts were sequenced because the entire RNA isolate underwent reverse transcription. This table comes from immunoSEQ multiplex PCR, and its TCRdb copy is limited to in-frame clones, with some not included. The sample lists about 320,000 clones, less than 15% occurring once. Source material: central memory CD4+ T cells from blood. These receptors all stem from a man aged 30-40 years in good health.

This chain connects TRBV7-2 to TRBJ2-1, with 9 bases identical to TRBD2. The ends lost 1 base at V and 6 bases at J; junction bases unmatched: 10. Germline CDR1 is SGHTA and CDR2 is FQGNSA. The CDR3 has 17 residues. The CDR3 DNA is TGTGCCAGCAGCTTAGGAGTAGCGGGGGTAAGGGTCAATGAGCAGTTCTTC. Translating gives CASSLGVAGVRVNEQFF. The full variable domain, in which reference TRBV7-2 and TRBJ2-1 provide the parts outside the CDR3, is GAGVSQSPSNKVTEKGKDVELRCDPISGHTALYWYRQSLGQGLEFLIYFQGNSAPDKSGLPSDRFSAERTGGSVSTLTIQRTQQEDSAVYLCASSLGVAGVRVNEQFFGPGTRLTVL.

The chain employs TRBV7-9 and TRBJ2-5; no definite D call. The CDR3 has 13 residues. Trimming took off 0 bases at V and 4 bases at J, with 6 bases between the two ends. CDR1 and CDR2 (germline): SEHNR, FQNEAQ (reference sequence). Here the CDR3 DNA reads TGTGCCAGCAGCTTAGCCTCTTCAGAGACCCAGTACTTC. This translates into CASSLASSETQYF.

The chain carries TRBV6-6 and TRBJ2-3; 7 nucleotides line up with TRBD1. This CDR3 has 15 residues. The ends lost 2 bases at V and 2 bases at J; junction bases unmatched: 4. The germline CDR1 and CDR2 sequences are MNHNY and SVGAGI (reference sequence). In DNA form, the CDR3 reads TGTGCCAGCAGTTACCAGGGACAGAACACAGATACGCAGTATTTT. As protein: CASSYQGQNTDTQYF.

V is TRBV11-1 and J is TRBJ1-2; D remains ambiguous. The CDR3 totals 13 residues. The V gene's germline CDR1 is SGHAT and CDR2 FQDESV (reference sequence). Trimming left V 2 bases short and J 1 base short, with 5 bases between. As DNA, the CDR3 is TGTGCCAGCAGCTTACTGGATAACTATGGCTACACCTTC. Translating gives CASSLLDNYGYTF.

This clone was seen a few times. The V and J genes are TRBV5-6 and TRBJ1-2; possibly TRBD1 for D (6 bases). The CDR3 sequence is 13 residues long. Trimming took 2 bases from V and 3 from J, leaving 8 bases between them. Looked up from germline, CDR1 is SGHDT and CDR2 is YYEEEE. The CDR3 region has the DNA TGTGCCAGCAGCTTACAGGGTGACTATGGCTACACCTTC. The encoded protein is CASSLQGDYGYTF.

There are a few counts of this clone. V gene TRBV5-1 combines with J gene TRBJ2-2; D is possibly TRBD2 (5 bases). The germline V gene has CDR1 SGHRS and CDR2 YFSETQ. V lost 9 bases and J lost 2, with 20 bases in between. CDR3 length: 16 amino acids. CDR3 in DNA: TGCGCCACTACCAGCGGACCTCCCACTAACACCGGGGAGCTGTTTTTT. It translates to CATTSGPPTNTGELFF.

Many counts were recorded for this clone. Here the CDR3 reads CASSQDWISGGYADTQYF. The CDR3 region has the DNA TGCGCCAGCAGCCAAGATTGGATTAGCGGGGGGTACGCAGATACGCAGTATTTT. V is TRBV4-1 and J is TRBJ2-3, with 10 bases lining up with TRBD2. From germline, CDR1 is MGHRA and CDR2 YSYEKL. V lost 0 bases, J lost 4 bases, and 10 bases stayed unmatched. The CDR3 sequence is 18 residues long.

The CDR3 loop is CASGERQGATGELFF. The CDR3 DNA sequence: TGTGCTAGTGGGGAAAGACAGGGGGCCACCGGGGAGCTGTTTTTT. The chain uses TRBV12-5 and TRBJ2-2, with 10 bases lining up with TRBD1. The CDR3 is 15 amino acids. CDR1 is LGHNT and CDR2 is FRNRAP in the germline V gene. The ends lost 6 bases at V and 4 bases at J; junction bases unmatched: 5.

The chain couples TRBV11-3 to TRBJ2-5; D is undetermined. Germline V gene data show CDR1 as SGHNT and CDR2 as YENEEA. Trimming left V 3 bases short and J 2 bases short, with 10 bases between. CDR3 length equals 14 residues. The CDR3: CASSFRAVQETQYF. CDR3 DNA sequence: TGTGCCAGCAGCTTTCGGGCTGTACAAGAGACCCAGTACTTC.

The rearrangement joins TRBV7-9 to TRBJ1-1; tentatively, D is TRBD1 (5 bases). Germline-derived CDR1 and CDR2 are SEHNR and FQNEAQ (reference sequence). The CDR3 has 12 residues. V dropped 5 bases and J dropped 4 bases, with 8 bases sitting between them. The CDR3 is CASSRQSTEAFF. As DNA, the CDR3 is TGTGCCAGCAGCCGACAGAGCACTGAAGCTTTCTTT.

This clone has a handful of counts. The chain joins TRBV27 to TRBJ2-5; 9 nucleotides agree with TRBD2. The CDR3 loop spans 15 amino acids. Germline V gene lookup returns CDR1 MNHEY and CDR2 SMNVEV (reference sequence). V lost 3 bases to trimming and J lost 5 bases; unmatched junction nucleotides: 7. CDR3 nucleotide sequence: TGTGCCAGCAGTTTTGGTAGCGGGAGAGGTGAGACCCAGTACTTC. Residues: CASSFGSGRGETQYF.

This chain connects TRBV4-1 to TRBJ1-1; weak D call: TRBD1 (6 bases). Between the trimmed V and J ends, which lost 3 bases and 5 bases, there was a span of 13 bases. CDR3 length: 14 residues. Germline V gene data show CDR1 as MGHRA and CDR2 as YSYEKL. CDR3 nucleotides: TGCGCCAGCAGCCAGAAACAGGGTTGGACTGAAGCTTTCTTT. It translates to CASSQKQGWTEAFF.

V usage is TRBV4-3 and J usage is TRBJ1-2; the match to TRBD1 covers 7 bases. Unmatched junction bases numbered 5, after V lost 4 bases and J lost 6 bases. The germline V gene has CDR1 LGHNA and CDR2 YSLEER. This CDR3 comprises 13 residues. CDR3 nucleotide sequence: TGCGCCAGCAGCCTCACAGGGGTAGATGGCTACACCTTC. It yields the protein CASSLTGVDGYTF.

The chain has TRBV14 and TRBJ1-1; maybe TRBD1 (5 bases). The CDR3 runs 13 residues. Germline CDR1 SGHDN, CDR2 FVKESK. The V end was cut by 6 bases, the J end by 10 bases, with 18 bases between. The DNA for the CDR3 is TGTGCCAGCAGTCCCCCTGGGTGGGGGGTAGCTTTCTTT. Translated: CASSPPGWGVAFF.

The V call is TRBV18, the J call TRBJ2-3, with 11 bases lining up with TRBD2. Germline assignment: CDR1 KGHSH and CDR2 LQKENI. The CDR3 is 15 amino acids. With 5 bases clipped from V and 3 bases from J, the junction kept 4 bases outside the gene matches. The CDR3 DNA sequence: TGTGCCAGCTCAGCACTAGCGGGAGAAACAGATACGCAGTATTTT. Encoded protein: CASSALAGETDTQYF.

This sequence joins TRBV6-5 and TRBJ1-1; tentative D call: TRBD1 (5 bases). This CDR3 region has 15 residues. Trimming shortened V by 0 bases and J by 3 bases, and 11 bases separated the two germline ends. Germline CDR1 is MNHEY and CDR2 is SVGAGI. The CDR3 nucleotides read TGTGCCAGCAGTTACTCGAATGCGGGGGACACTGAAGCTTTCTTT. It is translated as CASSYSNAGDTEAFF.

This chain links TRBV15 with TRBJ1-5; D gene ambiguous. From germline, CDR1 is LNHNV and CDR2 YYDKDF (reference sequence). Trimming left V 3 bases short and J 6 bases short, with 15 bases between. The CDR3 extends over 15 amino acids. Written as DNA, the CDR3 is TGTGCCACCAGCAGGCTCGAGGGCTTCCGTCAGCCCCAGCATTTT. Protein product: CATSRLEGFRQPQHF. The variable domain in full, completed from reference TRBV15 and TRBJ1-5, reads DAMVIQNPRYQVTQFGKPVTLSCSQTLNHNVMYWYQQKSSQAPKLLFHYYDKDFNNEADTPDNFQSRRPNTSFCFLDIRSPGLGDTAMYLCATSRLEGFRQPQHFGDGTRLSIL.

This clone appeared a few times. The J gene is TRBJ2-5, the V gene TRBV7-2, with 14 positions matching TRBD2. The J segment lost 5 bases and the V segment lost 5 bases, leaving 10 bases of the junction unmatched. CDR1 and CDR2 (germline): SGHTA, FQGNSA. The CDR3 has 17 amino acids. CDR3 sequence: CASSVRSGLAGDETQYF. The CDR3 region has the DNA TGTGCCAGCAGCGTTCGATCGGGACTAGCGGGAGATGAGACCCAGTACTTC. Variable domain in full (rest from reference TRBV7-2 and TRBJ2-5): GAGVSQSPSNKVTEKGKDVELRCDPISGHTALYWYRQSLGQGLEFLIYFQGNSAPDKSGLPSDRFSAERTGGSVSTLTIQRTQQEDSAVYLCASSVRSGLAGDETQYFGPGTRLLVL.

The V and J genes are TRBV7-2 and TRBJ2-3; D is perhaps TRBD2 (5 bases). CDR1 is SGHTA, CDR2 FQGNSA, per germline. V lost 5 bases and J lost 2, with 14 bases in between. CDR3 length equals 15 residues. CDR3 DNA sequence: TGTGCCAGCAGCCGAGCGGATCCCTACACAGATACGCAGTATTTT. It is translated as CASSRADPYTDTQYF.

This clone was observed a few times. The chain combines TRBV19 with TRBJ2-3; D uncertain. V dropped 5 bases and J dropped 5 bases, with 11 bases sitting between them. CDR1 is LNHDA, CDR2 SQIVND, per germline (reference sequence). The CDR3 length is 13 residues. CDR3 coding DNA: TGTGCCAGTAGTGGTGGAAGAATAGATACGCAGTATTTT. It yields the protein CASSGGRIDTQYF.

This clone was observed many times. This sequence joins TRBV7-2 and TRBJ1-1; D call uncertain. V lost 1 base and J lost 2, with 8 bases in between. There are 14 residues in the CDR3. Germline CDR1 reads SGHTA; CDR2 reads FQGNSA. In nucleotides, the CDR3 is TGTGCCAGCAGCTTAGGCGCAGCAAACACTGAAGCTTTCTTT. As protein: CASSLGAANTEAFF.

This clone occurred many times. The chain couples TRBV27 to TRBJ2-3; 10 nucleotides line up with TRBD2. The V gene end was trimmed by 3 bases and the J gene end by 4 bases; junction bases not matched to a gene: 7. The germline V gene has CDR1 MNHEY and CDR2 SMNVEV (reference sequence). This CDR3 comprises 16 residues. This chain's CDR3 is CASSLRPSGGADTQYF. CDR3 coding DNA: TGTGCCAGCAGTTTGAGGCCCAGCGGGGGGGCAGATACGCAGTATTTT.